What follows describes a single T cell receptor (beta chain). As yet, its antigen is unknown. This entry comes from a study of shared clonotypes between healthy human individuals. There are 18 residues in the CDR3. The V and J ends lost 4 bases and 1 base respectively, with 21 bases between them. Looked up from germline, CDR1 is SNHLY and CDR2 is FYNNEI. Data came from immunoSEQ multiplex PCR; TCRdb stores just in-frame clones and leaves some out. The data show about 1.5 million clones, around 97% seen once. The study, taken as a whole, reports: Estimated richness was generally greater in naive than memory subsets.

Sequenced sample: naive CD4+ T cells sorted from blood. Subset of the sample: CD45RA+ positively selected. The receptor comes from a man in his thirties or forties in good health. The chain uses TRBV2 and TRBJ2-3; D is unclear. CDR3 protein: CASSVPTSIGEGTDTQYF. The DNA of the CDR3 is TGTGCCAGCAGTGTCCCCACCTCCATAGGAGAGGGCACAGATACGCAGTATTTT.